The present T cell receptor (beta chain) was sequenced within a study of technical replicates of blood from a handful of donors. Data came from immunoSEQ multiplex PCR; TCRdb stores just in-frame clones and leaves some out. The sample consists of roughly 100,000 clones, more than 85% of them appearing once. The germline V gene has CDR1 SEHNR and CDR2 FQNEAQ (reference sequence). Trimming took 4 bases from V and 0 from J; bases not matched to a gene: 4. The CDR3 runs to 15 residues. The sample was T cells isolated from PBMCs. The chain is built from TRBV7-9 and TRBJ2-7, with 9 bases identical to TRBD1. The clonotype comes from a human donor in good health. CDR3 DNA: TGTGCCAGCAGCTCGCCGACAGGGGGCTCCTACGAGCAGTACTTC. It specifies CASSSPTGGSYEQYF.